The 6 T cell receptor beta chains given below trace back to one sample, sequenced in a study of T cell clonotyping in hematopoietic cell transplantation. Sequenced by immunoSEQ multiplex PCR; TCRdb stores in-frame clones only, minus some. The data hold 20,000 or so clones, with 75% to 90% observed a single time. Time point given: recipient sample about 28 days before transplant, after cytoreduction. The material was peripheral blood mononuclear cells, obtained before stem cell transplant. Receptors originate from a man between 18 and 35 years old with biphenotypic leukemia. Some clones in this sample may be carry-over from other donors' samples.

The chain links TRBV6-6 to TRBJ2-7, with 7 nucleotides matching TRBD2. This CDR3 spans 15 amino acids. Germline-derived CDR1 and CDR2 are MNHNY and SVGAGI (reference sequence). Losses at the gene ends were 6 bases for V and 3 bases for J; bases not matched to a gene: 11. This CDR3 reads CASRDLSGIGYEQYF. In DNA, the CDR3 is TGTGCCAGCAGAGACCTCAGCGGGATCGGCTACGAGCAGTACTTC.

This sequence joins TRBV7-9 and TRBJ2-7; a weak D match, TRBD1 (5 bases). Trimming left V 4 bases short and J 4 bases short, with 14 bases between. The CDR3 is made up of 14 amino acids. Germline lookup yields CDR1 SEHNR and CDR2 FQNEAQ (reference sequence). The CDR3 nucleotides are TGTGCCAGCAGCTCACGTAAACAGGTTTACGAGCAGTACTTC. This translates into CASSSRKQVYEQYF. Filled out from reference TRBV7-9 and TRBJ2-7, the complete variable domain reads DTGVSQNPRHKITKRGQNVTFRCDPISEHNRLYWYRQTLGQGPEFLTYFQNEAQLEKSRLLSDRFSAERPKGSFSTLEIQRTEQGDSAMYLCASSSRKQVYEQYFGPGTRLTVT.

The CDR3 DNA sequence: TGTGCCTGGAGCCCCGATAGGTTGGGCTATGGCTACACCTTC. Translating it yields CAWSPDRLGYGYTF. The genes are TRBV30 and TRBJ1-2; D gene unclear. V was trimmed by 3 bases and J by 4 bases, leaving 15 bases between them. The CDR3 runs to 14 residues. Germline V gene sequence: CDR1 GTSNPN, CDR2 SVGIG (reference sequence).

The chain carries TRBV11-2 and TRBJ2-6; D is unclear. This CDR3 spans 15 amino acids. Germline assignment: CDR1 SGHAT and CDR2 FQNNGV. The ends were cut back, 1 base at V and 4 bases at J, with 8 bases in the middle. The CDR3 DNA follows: TGTGCCAGCAGCTTAGGGCCTCTGGGGGCCAACGTCCTGACTTTC. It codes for CASSLGPLGANVLTF.

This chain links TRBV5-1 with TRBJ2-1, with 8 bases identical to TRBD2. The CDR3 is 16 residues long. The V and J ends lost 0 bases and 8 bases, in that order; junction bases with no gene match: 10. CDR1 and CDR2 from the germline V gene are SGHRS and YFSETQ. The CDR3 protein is CASSLEGREEVDEQFF. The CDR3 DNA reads TGCGCCAGCAGCTTGGAAGGGCGGGAGGAAGTGGATGAGCAGTTCTTC.

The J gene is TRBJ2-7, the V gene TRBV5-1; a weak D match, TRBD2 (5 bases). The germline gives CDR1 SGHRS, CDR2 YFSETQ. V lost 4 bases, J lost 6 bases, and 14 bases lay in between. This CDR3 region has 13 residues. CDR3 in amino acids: CASSAVRGGEQYF. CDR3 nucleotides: TGCGCCAGCAGCGCGGTACGGGGTGGCGAGCAGTACTTC.